This T cell receptor (beta chain) was identified in a study of T-cell memory formation after mild COVID-19. In TCRdb, the 5' RACE reads were re-called with MiXCR into one record per CDR3 protein. The data hold hundreds of thousands of distinct CDR3 sequences, with approximately 21% observed a single time. On this clonotype itself: Its antigen remains unidentified.

Study findings and constraints: From day 15 to 85, contracting clones were balanced between CD4 and CD8, whereas later expanders leaned toward CD4+. CM and EM subsets held most contracting CD4+ clones; EMRA held CD8+ ones.

The sequence came from an adult woman who had mild COVID-19 (a few samples of this study predate the infection). Cell type and time point are not known. Sequencing was carried out using PBMCs or a T cell subset sorted from them (not recorded which).

The CDR3 sequence: CASSLKGVRDQPQHF. The CDR3, as DNA: TGTGCCAGCAGCTTAAAGGGGGTCAGGGATCAGCCCCAGCATTTT. The chain couples TRBV7-8 to TRBJ1-5, with a possible D match to TRBD1 (6 bases). Between the trimmed V and J ends, which lost 2 bases and 5 bases, there was a span of 13 bases. Germline CDR1 and CDR2: SGHVS and FQNEAQ. This CDR3 spans 15 amino acids.